This TCR beta chain was found in a study of shared clonotypes between healthy human individuals. Germline V gene sequence: CDR1 SGHAT, CDR2 FQNNGV. With 2 bases clipped from V and 8 bases from J, the junction kept 12 bases outside the gene matches. This CDR3 spans 17 amino acids. Method: immunoSEQ multiplex PCR; TCRdb's copy keeps in-frame clones and lacks some. Of a few million clones listed, more than 90% are singletons. This chain links TRBV11-2 with TRBJ2-1, with 10 bases matching TRBD1. This receptor was obtained from a man younger than 30 in good health. Sequencing input: naive CD4+ T cells sorted from blood. Specified subset: CD45RA+ positively selected. This CDR3 is CASSLRRPGQGSDEQFF. CDR3 coding DNA: TGTGCCAGCAGCTTACGACGCCCGGGACAGGGGAGCGATGAGCAGTTCTTC.